This paragraph reports one T cell receptor beta chain. Its antigen is unknown. Per-nucleotide qualities are absent, and no much larger clonotype sits a single base away. This sample was taken from a study of blood T cell repertoires in COVID-19 (dated by TCRdb to between 2020 and 2021). At the level of the whole study: Samples covering the acute and convalescent phases of COVID-19 were provided by collaborators in the United States, Italy and Spain. The prospective study material was composed of cDNA or gDNA derived from T cells, B-cell-depleted T cells, or PBMCs. Deeply sampled blood TCRbeta repertoires from subjects exposed to, actively infected with, or recovered from COVID-19 were included in the dataset. The repertoires were released in a freely available public database intended as a resource for research on the immune response to SARS-CoV-2. The samples were drawn from the first 160 participants of the ongoing ImmuneRACE study and from over a thousand subjects provided by 6 global collaborators. The sample metadata nearly always contained a de-identified subject ID, COVID-19 status, age in years and sex. Where available, HLA class I and class II types were obtained from metadata supplied by the sample provider rather than from assay-based typing.

TCRbeta CDR3 regions were amplified from genomic DNA by means of the immunoSEQ Assay, a bias-controlled multiplex PCR. The authors processed their data as follows. Within the assay, amplification of reference gene primers was used to estimate how many nucleated cells each sample contained. To quantify the absolute abundance of each unique TCRbeta CDR3 rearrangement, sequence reads were collapsed and filtered. Productive Simpson clonality was computed per sample as the square root of Simpson's diversity index over productive rearrangements. The immuneACCESS repertoire file appears here via TCRdb, limited to in-frame rearrangements. These files lack a portion of the clones; in checked studies, under half of the deficit traces to unresolved V genes, and the cause of the others is not known. Clonal size and the V and J genes are those of that table, whereas D and trimming came from the DNA. Recorded for this sample are roughly 200,000 clones; 75% to 90% of them occurred a single time. About 4.6% of the sample rests with the top ten.

Here is what the overall study found, with its caveats: The quantity of clinical and demographic metadata differed by source and by participant and was supplied without curation.

From the cysteine through the phenylalanine, the CDR3 covers 14 amino acids. Only the CDR3 part of the read is kept: 42 bases, read in frame from the first base. Cut back by 3 bases and 4 bases, the V and J ends lie 12 bases apart. The CDR1 and CDR2 encoded by the germline V gene (reference sequence) are LNHDA and SQIVND. Participants in the prospective study were enrolled through a virtual design, were aged roughly 18 to 95 years, and lived in 24 United States geographic areas. To assign participants to cohorts, the prospective study relied on clinical history that participants themselves reported in a screening survey and a study questionnaire. Exposed participants had been in contact with someone with a PCR-confirmed or clinician-diagnosed COVID-19 case within 2 weeks of study entry. In the prospective study, whole blood, serum and a nasopharyngeal or oropharyngeal swab were collected from each participant by mobile phlebotomists. Additional blood draws and questionnaires over a roughly two-month period could optionally be provided by prospective study participants. Before DNA extraction, blood samples from the prospective study were shipped at room temperature or frozen.

This clonotype was obtained from a woman in her twenties or thirties who had been exposed to COVID-19. The rearranged segments are TRBV19 and TRBJ1-2, with no reliable assignment of the D segment. What was sequenced was PBMCs or T cells enriched from blood (not recorded which). CDR3 region: CASSIRESSYGYTF. The DNA sequence is given as TGTGCCAGTAGTATTAGGGAGTCTTCCTATGGCTACACCTTC. The entire variable domain, with the stretches around the CDR3 drawn from the reference TRBV19 and TRBJ1-2 proteins, is DGGITQSPKYLFRKEGQNVTLSCEQNLNHDAMYWYRQDPGQGLRLIYYSQIVNDFQKGDIAEGYSVSREKKESFPLTVTSAQKNPTAFYLCASSIRESSYGYTFGSGTRLTVV.